A selection of T cell receptor beta chains follows, all from one sample in a study of CXCR3-negative and CXCR3-positive naive CD8 T cells. TCRdb reprocessed the 5' RACE reads; each CDR3 protein has one entry and no DNA is given. This table lists tens of thousands of distinct CDR3 sequences. Sequencing used memory CD8+ T cells from blood. The receptors stem from a human donor in good health. Some clones in this sample may be carry-over from other donors' samples. CDR3s include the opening cysteine and the closing phenylalanine or tryptophan. Each record gives: J gene, clone size, V gene, CDR3 protein. For some rows the clone size is stated as once, few or many, or as a class when expanded; others skip it.

TRBJ1-6,.,TRBV28,CASSSRQRYNSPLHF
TRBJ2-1,.,TRBV10-3,CAISGLAGKNEQFF
TRBJ2-1,.,TRBV5-1,CASSLAVRAGAGNEQFF
TRBJ1-2,medium-sized,TRBV12-2,CASRLIIVVPQGRSYGYTF
TRBJ2-1,.,TRBV28,CASTGASSSYNEQFF
TRBJ1-2,.,TRBV7-3,CASSADNGYGYTF
TRBJ2-1,.,TRBV29-1,CSVEIYGTGSVNEQFF
TRBJ2-2,.,TRBV7-2,CASSQGVGNELFF
TRBJ2-5,.,TRBV7-2,CASRSPAGVSQETQYF
TRBJ2-7,.,TRBV11-2,CASSFFGDGDYEQYF
TRBJ2-7,.,TRBV27,CASSYRQDAFYEQYF
TRBJ1-1,.,TRBV18,CASSLVISGGVEAFF
TRBJ2-7,.,TRBV9,CASSPRQGISYEQYF
TRBJ2-7,.,TRBV6-2/TRBV6-3,CASSYYPGANEQYF
TRBJ2-7,.,TRBV9,CASTPGLAGVVGDYEQYF
TRBJ2-3,.,TRBV29-1,CSVEDLGGRRTQGTQYF
TRBJ1-1,.,TRBV28,CASSLTNTEAFF
TRBJ1-1,.,TRBV7-3,CASSLLQGQLVAEAFF
TRBJ2-2,.,TRBV27,CASFGRTANTGELFF
TRBJ1-6,.,TRBV11-2,CASSFAGTLEHLHF
TRBJ2-7,.,TRBV20-1,CSASRKETSEQYF
TRBJ2-1,.,TRBV27,CASSPGGGEYNEQFF
TRBJ2-3,.,TRBV28,CASSSGTGGWGTQYF
TRBJ2-1,.,TRBV9,CASSVGASGGHNEQFF
TRBJ2-3,.,TRBV7-2,CASSWDFTDTQYF
TRBJ2-2,.,TRBV7-8,CASSSEGGTGELFF
TRBJ2-1,.,TRBV19,CASSIDRIEQFF
TRBJ2-5,.,TRBV11-3,CASSLDGSGGQETQYF
TRBJ1-2,.,TRBV13,CASSPRTAHGYTF
TRBJ1-2,medium-sized,TRBV13,CASSLLGQNYGYTF
TRBJ1-1,.,TRBV20-1,CSARGSTTGENTEAFF
TRBJ2-7,.,TRBV9,CASSVDGTGTYEQYF
TRBJ1-2,.,TRBV10-3,CAISLTGAGGSYGYTF
TRBJ2-2,.,TRBV7-6,CASSSRATGTGELFF
TRBJ2-2,.,TRBV28,CASSLGENTGELFF
TRBJ2-1,.,TRBV5-1,CASSLSGGANEQFF
TRBJ1-6,.,TRBV7-9,CASSPLGPHYNSPLHF
TRBJ2-1,.,TRBV5-1,CASSLAGNTYNEQFF
TRBJ2-1,.,TRBV7-9,CASSLLAGGLDEQFF
TRBJ2-1,.,TRBV3-1,CASSHPTGGLDNEQFF
TRBJ2-7,.,TRBV9,CASSARGSGEQYF
TRBJ2-2,.,TRBV24-1,CATSDLGPPTGELFF
TRBJ2-7,.,TRBV20-1,CSASRQLVYEQYF
TRBJ2-3,.,TRBV7-9,CASSTTAGLITDTQYF
TRBJ2-7,.,TRBV3-1,CASSQEVNIPHEQYF
TRBJ2-7,.,TRBV18,CASSPWAEIGQYF
TRBJ2-7,.,TRBV7-8,CASSLGGRGFYEQYF
TRBJ1-1,.,TRBV9,CASSAVNTEAFF
TRBJ2-1,.,TRBV29-1,CSTKGYDEQFF